Listed here is a single TCR beta chain. The data stem from a study of response to subunit inactivated influenza vaccine. The CDR3 extends over 13 amino acids. Per germline, CDR1 DFQATT and CDR2 SNEGSKA (reference sequence). V was pared by 2 bases and J by 4 bases, with 11 bases between. TCRdb recomputed calls from the RT-PCR reads with MiXCR, one row per CDR3 protein. Altogether some 570,000 distinct CDR3 sequences are present, about 11% being singletons, with the ten largest covering 9.5% to 11%. The same data also went into a second study, on T cells expressing NK-cell markers. That publication notes: TCR beta cDNA was generated via 5'RACE template switching incorporating UMIs.

The V gene is TRBV20-1, the J gene TRBJ2-5; D ambiguous. The sequencing here drew on PBMCs from blood, taken on the day of vaccination. The receptor comes from a man over 45 who received an inactivated influenza vaccine. The CDR3 DNA follows: TGCAGTGCTAGATTTCCAGGACCAGAGACCCAGTACTTC. Translated: CSARFPGPETQYF.